These T cell receptor beta chains were read from a single sample in a study of response to subunit inactivated influenza vaccine. One entry per CDR3 protein results from TCRdb running MiXCR on the RT-PCR reads. The sample consists of 530,000 or so distinct CDR3 sequences, approximately 10% of them appearing once. Sample: PBMCs from blood, taken on the day of vaccination. These receptors came from a man aged 45-60 years who received an inactivated influenza vaccine. Each CDR3 is given with its conserved first and last residue.

V,J,CDR3
TRBV15,TRBJ2-4,CATSRDYRVGAGQAKNIQYF
TRBV6-2/TRBV6-3,TRBJ2-7,CASSQDGTGGSYEQYF
TRBV20-1,TRBJ2-1,CSASPGQGYNEQFF
TRBV7-9,TRBJ2-3,CASSPRTRTDTQYF
TRBV6-2/TRBV6-3,TRBJ2-7,CASSSRTPWDEQYF
TRBV7-3,TRBJ2-7,CASSLEHHPSYEQYF
TRBV20-1,TRBJ1-5,CSAKAVAGQPQHF
TRBV7-2,TRBJ2-7,CASSLVGNVDEQYF
TRBV19,TRBJ2-7,CASSIPGQVYEQYF
TRBV12-3/TRBV12-4,TRBJ1-5,CASSLTGKGQPQHF
TRBV12-3/TRBV12-4,TRBJ2-1,CASNPSPGIPYNEQFF
TRBV5-1,TRBJ1-1,CASSYPENTEAFF
TRBV28,TRBJ2-1,CASFHSGEQFF
TRBV27,TRBJ1-2,CASRSQGAFYGYTF
TRBV20-1,TRBJ2-3,CSASESTDTQYF
TRBV18,TRBJ2-4,CASSPGLGTGRIQYF
TRBV14,TRBJ2-2,CASSRLRGGGTGELFF
TRBV6-2/TRBV6-3,TRBJ2-3,CASSYLGLITDTQYF
TRBV5-1,TRBJ1-4,CASGPGTANEKLFF
TRBV18,TRBJ2-5,CASSPGREVRETQYF
TRBV18,TRBJ2-1,CASSPPQRVYNEQFF
TRBV12-3/TRBV12-4,TRBJ2-3,CASSLGGGVDTQYF
TRBV12-3/TRBV12-4,TRBJ2-7,CASRRTGGAYNEQYF
TRBV5-1,TRBJ2-5,CASSLGPYERGPQETQYF
TRBV11-1,TRBJ2-1,CASRKGQRIDEQFF
TRBV28,TRBJ2-5,CASTDRGGETQYF
TRBV30,TRBJ1-1,CAWSSPRTGGTEAFF
TRBV6-2/TRBV6-3,TRBJ2-1,CASSYNPGTGSNEQFF